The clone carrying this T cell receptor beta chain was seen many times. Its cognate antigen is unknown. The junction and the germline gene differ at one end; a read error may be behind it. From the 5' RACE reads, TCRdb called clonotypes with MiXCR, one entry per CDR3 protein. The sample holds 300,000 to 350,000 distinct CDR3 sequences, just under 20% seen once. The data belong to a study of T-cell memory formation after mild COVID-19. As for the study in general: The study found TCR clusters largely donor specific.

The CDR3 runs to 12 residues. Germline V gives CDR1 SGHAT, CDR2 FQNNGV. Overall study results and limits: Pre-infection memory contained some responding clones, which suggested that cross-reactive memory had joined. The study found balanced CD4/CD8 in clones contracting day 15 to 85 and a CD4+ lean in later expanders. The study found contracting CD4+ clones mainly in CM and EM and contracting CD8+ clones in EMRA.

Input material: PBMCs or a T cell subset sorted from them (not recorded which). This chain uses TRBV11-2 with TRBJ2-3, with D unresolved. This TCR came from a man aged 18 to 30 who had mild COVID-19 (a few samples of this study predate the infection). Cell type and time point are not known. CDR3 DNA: TGCGCCAGCAGCTTGGAATCAGATACGCAGTATTTT. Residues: CASSLESDTQYF.